A selection of T cell receptor beta chains follows, all from one sample in a study of Tregs in tolerant kidney transplant recipients. Profiling relied on immunoSEQ multiplex PCR, and the TCRdb table lists in-frame clones only, not all of them. Seen here are 110,000 or so clones, almost 95% observed once, and the top ten hold roughly 0.63%. Sequenced material: CD4+ T cells from blood. The receptors shown here come from a human donor in good health. CDR3s include the opening cysteine and the closing phenylalanine or tryptophan. The order of the fields is V gene, J gene, D gene, clone size, CDR3 protein, CDR3 DNA. D genes are given only for firm matches. Size is stated for part of the rows, as once, few or many counts, or as a class when the clone is expanded.

>TRBV10-2|TRBJ2-2|TRBD2|.
CARPLTSGGPPSETGELFF
TGCGCCAGACCCCTGACTAGCGGGGGCCCCCCCTCGGAGACCGGGGAGCTGTTTTTT
>TRBV6-6|TRBJ2-1|.|.
CAARGGQLREQFF
TGTGCCGCCCGGGGGGGACAGCTTCGTGAGCAGTTCTTC
>TRBV5-4|TRBJ1-2|.|.
CASSLVGENGYTF
TGTGCCAGCAGCTTGGTTGGTGAAAACGGCTACACCTTC
>TRBV7-9|TRBJ2-5|TRBD1|.
CASSLGTGVETQYF
TGTGCCAGCAGCTTAGGGACAGGGGTAGAGACCCAGTACTTC
>TRBV7-9|TRBJ2-7|.|.
CASSLRDTPWGDEQYF
TGTGCCAGCAGCCTCCGGGACACCCCTTGGGGCGACGAGCAGTACTTC
>TRBV2|TRBJ2-5|TRBD1|.
CASRLTGAPGETQYF
TGTGCCAGCAGACTGACAGGGGCCCCAGGAGAGACCCAGTACTTC
>TRBV5-8|TRBJ2-3|.|.
CASSAGRSGATDTQYF
TGTGCCAGCAGTGCGGGCCGGTCGGGGGCCACAGATACGCAGTATTTT
>TRBV6-5|TRBJ2-7|.|.
CASSYSRKVEQYF
TGTGCCAGCAGTTACTCCCGTAAGGTCGAGCAGTACTTC
>TRBV7-8|TRBJ1-3|.|.
CASSFRQGTGNTIYF
TGTGCCAGCAGCTTCCGGCAGGGAACCGGAAACACCATATATTTT
>TRBV30|TRBJ1-2|.|.
CALTGGSGGYTF
TGTGCATTGACGGGGGGTAGCGGTGGCTACACCTTC
>TRBV21-1|TRBJ2-7|.|.
CASSTASDGYSYEQYF
TGTGCCAGCAGCACCGCCTCAGATGGGTATTCCTACGAGCAGTACTTC
>TRBV11-2|TRBJ1-1|.|.
CASSLGDRSLNTEAFF
TGTGCCAGCAGCCTGGGGGACCGCTCTCTGAACACTGAAGCTTTCTTT
>TRBV21-1|TRBJ2-5|.|.
CASSNGDPTGTQYF
TGTGCCAGCAGCAATGGGGACCCCACGGGGACCCAGTACTTC
>TRBV27|TRBJ2-7|TRBD2|few
CASRTTSGGASYEQYF
TGTGCCAGCAGGACGACTAGCGGGGGGGCCTCCTACGAGCAGTACTTC
>TRBV19|TRBJ1-2|.|.
CASSIGAGTNYGYTF
TGTGCCAGTAGTATTGGGGCAGGTACGAACTATGGCTACACCTTC
>TRBV10-3|TRBJ2-2|TRBD2|.
CAISDGGDVGELFF
TGTGCCATCAGCGACGGGGGGGATGTCGGGGAGCTGTTTTTT
>TRBV15|TRBJ2-1|TRBD1|.
CATSSLAGGSYNEQFF
TGTGCCACCAGCTCGTTGGCAGGGGGCTCCTACAATGAGCAGTTCTTC
>TRBV6-6|TRBJ2-3|TRBD2|.
CASIPSGPSTDTQYF
TGTGCCAGCATCCCTAGCGGGCCTAGCACAGATACGCAGTATTTT
>TRBV11-2|TRBJ2-7|.|.
CASSLVPLANEQYF
TGTGCCAGCAGCTTAGTCCCCCTAGCAAACGAGCAGTACTTC
>TRBV11-2|TRBJ2-1|.|once
CASSPPGARNEQFF
TGTGCCAGCAGCCCCCCGGGGGCCCGCAATGAGCAGTTCTTC
>TRBV5-6|TRBJ1-1|.|.
CASTSGRLNTEAFF
TGTGCCAGCACCTCAGGGAGGTTGAACACTGAAGCTTTCTTT
>TRBV14|TRBJ1-2|.|.
CASSQVRAYGYTF
TGTGCCAGCAGCCAAGTGAGGGCCTATGGCTACACCTTC
>TRBV5-1|TRBJ2-6|.|.
CASSLPAGANVLTF
TGCGCCAGCAGCTTGCCGGCTGGGGCCAACGTCCTGACTTTC
>TRBV30|TRBJ1-4|.|few
CAWGQGWKLFF
TGTGCCTGGGGGCAGGGCTGGAAACTGTTTTTT
>TRBV11-3|TRBJ2-5|.|.
CASSSGPRRETQYF
TGTGCCAGCAGCTCCGGACCGAGGAGGGAGACCCAGTACTTC
>TRBV7-6|TRBJ1-5|.|.
CASSPGASNQPQHF
TGTGCCAGCAGCCCCGGAGCCTCCAATCAGCCCCAGCATTTT
>TRBV5-6|TRBJ1-3|TRBD1|.
CASSLLGTGSGNTIYF
TGTGCCAGCAGCTTGTTAGGGACAGGGAGTGGGAACACCATATATTTT
>TRBV15|TRBJ2-2|.|.
CATSRVRGAGELFF
TGTGCCACCAGCAGAGTCAGGGGTGCCGGGGAGCTGTTTTTT
>TRBV11-1|TRBJ1-3|.|once
CASSRTTGGNTIYF
TGTGCCAGCAGCCGAACGACCGGTGGAAACACCATATATTTT
>TRBV7-9|TRBJ2-5|.|.
CASGAGETQYF
TGTGCCAGCGGGGCTGGGGAGACCCAGTACTTC
>TRBV19|TRBJ1-3|.|.
CASSVFRGHYSGNTIYF
TGTGCCAGTAGTGTCTTCAGGGGACACTACTCTGGAAACACCATATATTTT
>TRBV7-6|TRBJ2-1|TRBD1|.
CASRDPYRGAYNEQFF
TGTGCCAGCAGGGATCCTTACAGGGGAGCCTACAATGAGCAGTTCTTC
>TRBV6-6|TRBJ2-1|.|.
CASSRQNEQFF
TGTGCCAGCAGCCGACAGAATGAGCAGTTCTTC
>TRBV19|TRBJ2-5|.|.
CASSIQGRRLQETQYF
TGTGCCAGTAGTATTCAGGGCAGGCGATTACAAGAGACCCAGTACTTC
>TRBV19|TRBJ1-5|TRBD1|.
CASSPDPGQAHQPQHF
TGTGCCAGTAGTCCAGACCCCGGACAGGCGCATCAGCCCCAGCATTTT
>TRBV13|TRBJ1-6|TRBD1|.
CASSLGGTGRNSPLHF
TGTGCCAGCAGCTTAGGGGGGACAGGGCGCAATTCACCCCTCCACTTT
>TRBV5-1|TRBJ1-4|.|.
CASSLDSSNEKLFF
TGCGCCAGCAGCTTGGACAGCAGTAATGAAAAACTGTTTTTT
>TRBV4-1|TRBJ2-7|.|.
CASSRDRYYEQYF
TGCGCCAGCAGCCGTGACAGGTACTACGAGCAGTACTTC
>TRBV19|TRBJ2-4|TRBD1|once
CASAGTGEARVKNIQYF
TGTGCCAGTGCCGGGACAGGGGAAGCCCGGGTCAAAAACATTCAGTACTTC
>TRBV6-1|TRBJ2-3|TRBD2|.
CASSVSLAGAGDTQYF
TGTGCCAGCAGTGTATCCCTAGCGGGTGCTGGAGATACGCAGTATTTT
>TRBV6-6|TRBJ1-1|.|.
CASSPTANSNTEAFF
TGTGCCAGCAGTCCGACCGCGAACTCGAACACTGAAGCTTTCTTT
>TRBV6-5|TRBJ2-1|TRBD2|.
CASSYLTGQPGGEQFF
TGTGCCAGCAGTTACTTAACCGGACAACCGGGGGGTGAGCAGTTCTTC
>TRBV30|TRBJ1-3|.|few
CAWRHRAGNTIYF
TGTGCCTGGAGGCACAGAGCCGGAAACACCATATATTTT
>TRBV29-1|TRBJ2-1|.|.
CSVLQGNEQFF
TGCAGCGTCCTCCAGGGTAATGAGCAGTTCTTC
>TRBV7-2|TRBJ1-1|.|.
CASSSSFSDILNTEAFF
TGTGCCAGCAGCTCTTCATTCTCGGACATACTCAACACTGAAGCTTTCTTT